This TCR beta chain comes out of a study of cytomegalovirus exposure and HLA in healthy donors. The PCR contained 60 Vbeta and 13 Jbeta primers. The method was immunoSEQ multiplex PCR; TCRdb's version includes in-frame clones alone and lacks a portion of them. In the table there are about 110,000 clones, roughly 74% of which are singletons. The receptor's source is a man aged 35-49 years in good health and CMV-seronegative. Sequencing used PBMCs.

Written as DNA, the CDR3 is TGTGCCAGCAGCGTCCCTTCCAGGACTGGGACCCAGTACTTC. It codes for CASSVPSRTGTQYF. The rearrangement joins TRBV5-6 to TRBJ2-5; tentative D call: TRBD2 (5 bases). Germline loops: CDR1 SGHDT, CDR2 YYEEEE. V lost 4 bases and J lost 7, with 17 bases in between. The CDR3 loop spans 14 amino acids.